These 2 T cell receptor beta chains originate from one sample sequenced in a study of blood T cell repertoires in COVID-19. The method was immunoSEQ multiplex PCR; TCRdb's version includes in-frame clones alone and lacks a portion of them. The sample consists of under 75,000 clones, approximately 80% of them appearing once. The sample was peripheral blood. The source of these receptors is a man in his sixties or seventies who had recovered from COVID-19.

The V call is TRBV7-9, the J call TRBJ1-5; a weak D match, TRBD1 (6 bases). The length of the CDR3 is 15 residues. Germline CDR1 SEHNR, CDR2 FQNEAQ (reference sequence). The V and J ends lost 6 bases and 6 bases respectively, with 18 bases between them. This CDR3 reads CASSARGGIGQPQHF. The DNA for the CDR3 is TGTGCCAGCAGTGCACGTGGGGGCATCGGTCAGCCCCAGCATTTT.

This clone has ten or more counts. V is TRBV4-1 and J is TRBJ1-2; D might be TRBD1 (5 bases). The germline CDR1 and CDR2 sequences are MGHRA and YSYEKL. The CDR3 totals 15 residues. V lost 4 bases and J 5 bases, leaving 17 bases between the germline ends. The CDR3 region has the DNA TGCGCCAGCAGCCCACAGGTGGACACCTCTTATGGCTACACCTTC. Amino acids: CASSPQVDTSYGYTF.